This T cell receptor beta chain was identified during a study of glioma-infiltrating T cells. Whole-study findings and limits: Gliomas, especially low-grade, showed above-expected tissue-blood divergence; non-neoplastic patients showed below. Tissue and blood shared very few CDR3 sequences.

In this sample, this clonotype turned up a few times. Its antigen is unidentified. Using RNA template, CDR3s of TCR alpha and beta were amplified with iRepertoire arm-PCR. One-step reverse transcription and amplification started from approximately 100-400 ng of tissue mRNA or PBMC total RNA. TCRdb redid the calling of the multiplex PCR reads with MiXCR, one entry per CDR3 protein. The table lists around 190,000 distinct CDR3 sequences, about 47% of them singletons. Germline V gene lookup returns CDR1 LNHDA and CDR2 SQIVND (reference sequence). With 4 bases removed from V and 2 bases from J, the gap between germline ends came to 11 bases. The CDR3 spans 14 residues.

V is TRBV19 and J is TRBJ1-1; D remains ambiguous. Material for sequencing was glioma tissue, nonneoplastic brain tissue, or PBMCs (not recorded which). This TCR derives from a human donor with low-grade glioma or glioblastoma, undergoing nonglioma brain surgery, or in good health (not recorded which). CDR3 coding DNA: TGTGCCAGTAGTAAGACTCTTCCTAACACTGAAGCTTTCTTT. Translating it yields CASSKTLPNTEAFF.